This passage covers 19 T cell receptor beta chains from one sample sequenced in a study of T-cell memory formation after mild COVID-19 (dated by TCRdb to the early 2020s). The library was built by means of 5' RACE. The data were produced on an Illumina NovaSeq 6000. In TCRdb, the public reads were trimmed at Q25 with fastp and aligned with MiXCR, with productive beta chains retained. CDR3 protein duplicates are merged, each entry listing the most common genes and DNA. The sample table shows about 340,000 distinct CDR3 sequences, and approximately 15% are seen once. The ten biggest clones cover around 22% of the sample. Material for sequencing was PBMCs or a T cell subset sorted from them (not recorded which). Receptors were obtained from a man younger than 30 who had mild COVID-19 (a few samples of this study predate the infection). The sample titles of this study are shuffled in the database, so cell type and time point are left out; the donor was told from shared clones.

The chain carries TRBV7-9 and TRBJ1-1; 7 nucleotides agree with TRBD1. Trimming at V came to 8 bases and at J to 6 bases, leaving 9 bases not matched to a gene. Per the germline V gene, CDR1 is SEHNR and CDR2 is FQNEAQ (reference sequence). This CDR3 comprises 13 residues. The chain's CDR3 is CASSSTGYAEAFF. The CDR3 DNA sequence: TGTGCCAGCTCGTCGACAGGGTACGCTGAAGCTTTCTTT.

V gene TRBV28 combines with J gene TRBJ1-2, with D possibly matching TRBD1 (6 bases). This CDR3 is built from 15 residues. Germline CDR1 is MDHEN and CDR2 is SYDVKM. The V end lost 10 bases, the J end lost 3 bases, and 21 bases lay between the germline ends. For the CDR3, the DNA is TGTGCCACAGCCTCCGCTGGGGGCTTAGACTATGGCTACACCTTC. This gives the protein CATASAGGLDYGYTF.

This clonotype has more than one count but fewer than ten. CDR3 protein: CSAPRGGRTEAFF. The CDR3 nucleotides are TGCAGTGCTCCCAGGGGGGGAAGGACTGAAGCTTTCTTT. This chain links TRBV20-1 with TRBJ1-1; 7 bases are shared with TRBD1. Germline V gives CDR1 DFQATT, CDR2 SNEGSKA (reference sequence). With 5 bases clipped from V and 5 bases from J, the junction kept 8 bases outside the gene matches. The CDR3 is made up of 13 amino acids.

This clonotype was seen at least ten times. The chain couples TRBV27 to TRBJ1-1, with 9 bases lining up with TRBD1. The junction had 7 bases not matched to a gene; V was cut back by 3 bases and J by 5 bases. This CDR3 region has 15 residues. The germline V gene has CDR1 MNHEY and CDR2 SMNVEV (reference sequence). In DNA, the CDR3 is TGTGCCAGCAGTTTGGACAGGGGCTGGGAAACTGAAGCTTTCTTT. Its protein is CASSLDRGWETEAFF.

The gene calls are TRBV7-9 and TRBJ2-3; D is unclear. Germline V gene data show CDR1 as SEHNR and CDR2 as FQNEAQ (reference sequence). CDR3 length: 16 amino acids. With 5 bases removed from V and 0 bases from J, the gap between germline ends came to 15 bases. In DNA, the CDR3 is TGTGCCAGCAGCCCAGTGGGATCGGCTAGCACAGATACGCAGTATTTT. Its translation: CASSPVGSASTDTQYF.

This clonotype was counted at least ten times. The chain couples TRBV7-6 to TRBJ2-2; possibly TRBD1 for D (7 bases). The CDR3 extends over 16 amino acids. Germline V gene lookup returns CDR1 SGHVS and CDR2 FNYEAQ. The V end lost 1 base, the J end lost 1 base, and 10 bases lay between the germline ends. The CDR3 loop is CASSLGQGLNTGELFF. CDR3 DNA sequence: TGTGCCAGCAGCTTAGGACAGGGACTGAACACCGGGGAGCTGTTTTTT. The full variable domain, completed using reference TRBV7-6 and TRBJ2-2, is GAGVSQSPRYKVTKRGQDVALRCDPISGHVSLYWYRQALGQGPEFLTYFNYEAQQDKSGLPNDRFSAERPEGSISTLTIQRTEQRDSAMYRCASSLGQGLNTGELFFGEGSRLTVL.

The chain has TRBV20-1 and TRBJ1-2; a possible D gene is TRBD1 (6 bases). Germline V lookup: CDR1 DFQATT, CDR2 SNEGSKA (reference sequence). V lost 3 bases, J lost 3 bases, and 8 bases lay in between. This CDR3 has 12 residues. This chain's CDR3 is CSARGHHYGYTF. CDR3 DNA: TGCAGTGCTAGGGGACATCACTATGGCTACACCTTC.

This clonotype has a handful of counts. The genes are TRBV12-3 or TRBV12-4 and TRBJ2-1; D possibly corresponds to TRBD1 (7 bases). The germline V and J ends were trimmed by 2 bases and 4 bases, with 12 bases remaining between them. This CDR3 region has 15 residues. The CDR3 here is CASSLRQGLYNEQFF. The CDR3, as DNA: TGTGCCAGCAGTTTACGACAGGGACTTTACAATGAGCAGTTCTTC.

The sample holds a few counts of this clonotype. The rearrangement uses TRBV2 and TRBJ1-2; 9 bases line up with TRBD1. V was clipped by 4 bases and J by 5 bases; unmatched bases: 5. This CDR3 contains 14 residues. From germline, CDR1 is SNHLY and CDR2 FYNNEI. This CDR3 is CASSAGQGIYGYTF. CDR3 nucleotides: TGTGCCAGCAGTGCCGGACAGGGGATATATGGCTACACCTTC.

At least ten counts were recorded for this clonotype. The gene calls are TRBV12-3 or TRBV12-4 and TRBJ1-5, with D possibly matching TRBD1 (6 bases). This CDR3 has 15 residues. V gave up 3 bases and J gave up 0 bases, with 9 bases separating them. Here the CDR3 reads CASSFGQYSNQPQHF. CDR3 coding DNA: TGTGCCAGCAGTTTCGGACAGTATAGCAATCAGCCCCAGCATTTT.

This clonotype appeared a few times. The V and J genes are TRBV7-8 and TRBJ1-5; 11 nucleotides agree with TRBD1. The ends lost 11 bases at V and 6 bases at J; junction bases unmatched: 18. In germline, CDR1 is SGHVS, CDR2 FQNEAQ. The CDR3 extends over 17 amino acids. The CDR3 DNA reads as TGTGCCGACCTCCGGGACAGGGGGTCGGGCTTCGGTCAGCCCCAGCATTTT. Its protein is CADLRDRGSGFGQPQHF.

This clonotype was seen only a few times. The genes are TRBV7-9 and TRBJ1-2; the D gene is possibly TRBD1 (5 bases). V was pared by 5 bases and J by 4 bases, with 14 bases between. Looked up from germline, CDR1 is SEHNR and CDR2 is FQNEAQ (reference sequence). The CDR3 sequence is 14 residues long. The CDR3: CASSTGTFGYGYTF. CDR3 DNA sequence: TGTGCCAGCAGCACGGGGACCTTCGGCTATGGCTACACCTTC.

This clonotype was seen a few times. This chain links TRBV21-1 with TRBJ1-4. TRBV21-1 is a known pseudogene. The CDR3 length is 14 residues. The CDR3 DNA follows: TGTGCCAGCAGGACGATGCAAGTGTATGAAAAACTGTTTTTT. Translation gives CASRTMQVYEKLFF.

The chain links TRBV20-1 to TRBJ2-3, with D hard to call. Looked up from germline, CDR1 is DFQATT and CDR2 is SNEGSKA (reference sequence). CDR3 size: 12 residues. V dropped 0 bases and J dropped 13 bases, with 14 bases sitting between them. DNA of the CDR3: TGCAGTGCTAGAGATCAAACTCGAGGAGAGTATTTT. Its protein product is CSARDQTRGEYF.

There are a few counts of this clonotype. The chain uses TRBV6-5 and TRBJ2-2, with 9 bases aligning to TRBD2. This CDR3 comprises 21 residues. Unmatched junction bases numbered 14, after V lost 0 bases and J lost 0 bases. Germline CDR1 reads MNHEY; CDR2 reads SVGAGI. CDR3 coding DNA: TGTGCCAGCAGTTACTCGGCCCTCGGGTGGACTAGCGAGTCGAACACCGGGGAGCTGTTTTTT. It is translated as CASSYSALGWTSESNTGELFF.

The chain joins TRBV28 to TRBJ1-1, with D perhaps TRBD1 (6 bases). The V and J ends lost 4 bases and 0 bases respectively, with 12 bases between them. This CDR3 has 15 residues. The germline gives CDR1 MDHEN, CDR2 SYDVKM. CDR3 sequence reads: CASSSVRGMNTEAFF. Here the CDR3 DNA reads TGTGCCAGCAGTTCTGTCAGGGGCATGAACACTGAAGCTTTCTTT. The variable domain in full, completed from reference TRBV28 and TRBJ1-1, reads DVKVTQSSRYLVKRTGEKVFLECVQDMDHENMFWYRQDPGLGLRLIYFSYDVKMKEKGDIPEGYSVSREKKERFSLILESASTNQTSMYLCASSSVRGMNTEAFFGQGTRLTVV.

This clonotype was counted many times. One end of the junction is discordant with germline, which a read error may explain. V usage is TRBV25-1 and J usage is TRBJ1-1, with TRBD1 identical over 7 bases. The CDR3 sequence is 13 residues long. Germline assignment: CDR1 MGHDK and CDR2 SYGVNS. The CDR3 here is CASSDPGTDRRCF. DNA of the CDR3: TGTGCCAGCAGTGACCCCGGGACAGACCGGCGATGTTTT.

The rearrangement joins TRBV5-1 to TRBJ2-3, with D perhaps TRBD1 (5 bases). Trimming removed 1 base from V and 0 bases from J, with 9 bases in between. CDR1 is SGHRS, CDR2 YFSETQ, per germline. This CDR3 has 15 residues. The CDR3 DNA reads TGCGCCAGCAGCTTGTGGGGCACTAGCACAGATACGCAGTATTTT. Protein: CASSLWGTSTDTQYF.

V usage is TRBV6-2 or TRBV6-3 and J usage is TRBJ2-1; weak D call: TRBD2 (6 bases). Germline CDR1 reads MNHEY; CDR2 reads SVGEGT. The CDR3 loop spans 15 amino acids. Trimming shortened V by 2 bases and J by 2 bases, and 10 bases separated the two germline ends. The CDR3 spells CASSYPGLPYNEQFF. The CDR3 nucleotides read TGTGCCAGCAGTTACCCGGGACTTCCCTACAATGAGCAGTTCTTC.